Shown below are 20 T cell receptor beta chains from a single sample sequenced in a study of cytomegalovirus exposure and HLA in healthy donors. In the PCR, 60 Vbeta and 13 Jbeta primers were used. The protocol was immunoSEQ multiplex PCR, while the TCRdb copy is restricted to in-frame clones and leaves out a portion. The sample comprises more than 95,000 clones, about 70% of which are singletons, and roughly 3.2% rests with the top ten. Sequenced material: PBMCs. The receptors come from a young man in good health and CMV-seronegative.

Here the CDR3 reads CASSRGGLGETQETQYF. Here the CDR3 DNA reads TGCGCCAGCAGCCGAGGTGGACTAGGGGAAACTCAAGAGACCCAGTACTTC. The chain couples TRBV5-1 to TRBJ2-5, with 7 bases identical to TRBD2. Germline V gene lookup returns CDR1 SGHRS and CDR2 YFSETQ. V was pared by 4 bases and J by 2 bases, with 14 bases of the junction left unmatched. The CDR3 is 17 residues long.

Only a few counts were recorded for this clone. Here the CDR3 reads CASSLIRQGNTGELFF. CDR3 sequence (DNA): TGCGCCAGCAGCTTGATAAGGCAGGGGAACACCGGGGAGCTGTTTTTT. The rearrangement links TRBV5-1 to TRBJ2-2; D is possibly TRBD1 (5 bases). Germline V lookup: CDR1 SGHRS, CDR2 YFSETQ. Deletions cut 1 base from V and 1 base from J, with 11 bases between. The CDR3 loop spans 16 amino acids.

This clone was found once. The rearrangement links TRBV6-1 to TRBJ2-5; tentatively, D is TRBD1 (6 bases). TRBJ2-7 explains the end of the DNA better; the J call may be wrong. The germline gives CDR1 MNHNS, CDR2 SASEGT. This CDR3 is built from 15 residues. The CDR3 region has the DNA TGTGCCAGCAGTGAACAGGCAGGGGCTGAGTACGAGCAGTACTTC. It yields the protein CASSEQAGAEYEQYF.

The chain carries TRBV7-9 and TRBJ1-3; a weak D match, TRBD1 (5 bases). Germline lookup yields CDR1 SEHNR and CDR2 FQNEAQ (reference sequence). The CDR3 runs 14 residues. The V and J ends lost 0 bases and 3 bases respectively, with 6 bases between them. The CDR3 is CASSLAQGGNTIYF. CDR3 coding DNA: TGTGCCAGCAGCTTAGCCCAGGGTGGAAACACCATATATTTT. Drawing the rest from reference TRBV7-9 and TRBJ1-3, the complete variable domain is DTGVSQNPRHKITKRGQNVTFRCDPISEHNRLYWYRQTLGQGPEFLTYFQNEAQLEKSRLLSDRFSAERPKGSFSTLEIQRTEQGDSAMYLCASSLAQGGNTIYFGEGSWLTVV.

This clone was observed a single time. V and J are TRBV5-6 and TRBJ1-5, with 8 bases fitting TRBD1. With V trimmed by 0 bases and J by 2 bases, 7 bases remained unmatched. This CDR3 has 17 residues. The germline V gene encodes CDR1 SGHDT and CDR2 YYEEEE. The CDR3 DNA reads as TGTGCCAGCAGCTTGGGGCCACAGGGGGACGGCAATCAGCCCCAGCATTTT. It encodes CASSLGPQGDGNQPQHF.

The chain combines TRBV5-1 with TRBJ2-2; tentative D call: TRBD2 (7 bases). Trimming left V 5 bases short and J 6 bases short, with 11 bases between. From germline, CDR1 is SGHRS and CDR2 YFSETQ. This CDR3 is built from 13 residues. Here the CDR3 DNA reads TGCGCCAGCAGGGGGGGGCCGCCCGGGGAGCTGTTTTTT. Translated: CASRGGPPGELFF.

This chain joins TRBV6-5 and TRBJ1-1; a weak D match, TRBD1 (5 bases). The germline CDR1 and CDR2 sequences are MNHEY and SVGAGI. The CDR3 contains 15 residues. Trimming removed 0 bases at V and 0 bases at J, with 8 bases between. The CDR3 DNA is TGTGCCAGCAGTTACTCGCAGGGCCTGAACACTGAAGCTTTCTTT. Translated, it gives CASSYSQGLNTEAFF.

This clone was observed a handful of times. The chain uses TRBV7-3 and TRBJ2-2; D remains ambiguous. Trimming cost V 0 bases and J 0 bases, with 8 bases left between them. This CDR3 comprises 16 residues. Germline CDR1 is SGHTA and CDR2 is FQGTGA. The CDR3 loop is CASSLTVGSNTGELFF. The DNA for the CDR3 is TGTGCCAGCAGCTTAACGGTCGGGTCGAACACCGGGGAGCTGTTTTTT.

This clone was counted only a few times. The chain joins TRBV18 to TRBJ1-1, with D possibly being TRBD1 (6 bases). CDR3 length: 15 residues. The germline V and J ends were trimmed by 6 bases and 1 base, with 15 bases remaining between them. Germline V gene lookup returns CDR1 KGHSH and CDR2 LQKENI. CDR3 DNA: TGTGCCAGCTCTTTTGCGGGGGCAGGGAACACTGAAGCTTTCTTT. This translates into CASSFAGAGNTEAFF.

This chain connects TRBV29-1 to TRBJ2-5; TRBD1 aligns across 8 bases. The CDR3 has 12 amino acids. Unmatched junction bases numbered 1, after V lost 3 bases and J lost 4 bases. Per the germline V gene, CDR1 is SQVTM and CDR2 is ANQGSEA. The CDR3 reads CSVETGVETQYF. DNA for the CDR3: TGCAGCGTTGAGACAGGGGTAGAGACCCAGTACTTC.

The V gene is TRBV6-6, the J gene TRBJ2-5; 9 nucleotides agree with TRBD1. CDR3 length equals 14 residues. The V gene's germline CDR1 is MNHNY and CDR2 SVGAGI (reference sequence). J lost 5 bases, V lost 2 bases, and 3 bases had no gene match. The CDR3 DNA is TGTGCCAGCAGTTACAGGACAGGGGTGGAGACCCAGTACTTC. This codes for CASSYRTGVETQYF.

As concerns this clone: The germline gene is not matched at one end of the junction; a read error may be the cause. The chain has TRBV5-1 and TRBJ2-7, with D tentatively TRBD2 (5 bases). CDR3 length: 13 residues. Germline V gene sequence: CDR1 SGHRS, CDR2 YFSETQ. The CDR3: CASSLLVDTRRDF. The CDR3, as DNA: TGCGCCAGCAGCTTATTAGTCGACACCCGGCGGGACTTC.

The rearrangement uses TRBV9 and TRBJ2-7; D is perhaps TRBD1 (6 bases). The germline gives CDR1 SGDLS, CDR2 YYNGEE. V shed 2 bases and J shed 2 bases, with 11 bases lying between them. This CDR3 region has 14 residues. The DNA for the CDR3 is TGTGCCAGCAGCGTCGAGGGACACACCTACGAGCAGTACTTC. It is translated as CASSVEGHTYEQYF.

This sequence joins TRBV28 and TRBJ1-3; 7 bases fit TRBD1. This CDR3 has 16 amino acids. V lost 5 bases and J lost 1; bases outside the gene matches: 8. Per germline, CDR1 MDHEN and CDR2 SYDVKM. The CDR3, as DNA: TGTGCCAGCAGTAGCCCTATGACAGGGTCTGGAAACACCATATATTTT. Translation gives CASSSPMTGSGNTIYF.

This clone showed up just a few times. One end of the junction varies from germline; a read error may be responsible. V usage is TRBV5-1 and J usage is TRBJ2-6; perhaps TRBD1 as D (6 bases). The germline gives CDR1 SGHRS, CDR2 YFSETQ. The CDR3 extends over 17 amino acids. CDR3 sequence: CASSLDTTGSGANGLTF. The CDR3 DNA is TGCGCCAGCAGCTTGGACACCACAGGGAGTGGGGCCAACGGCCTGACTTTC.

This clone has more than one count but fewer than ten. The CDR3: CASSPPRELGQPQHF. The CDR3 DNA follows: TGTGCCAGCTCACCACCGCGGGAACTTGGTCAGCCCCAGCATTTT. The V call is TRBV18, the J call TRBJ1-5; D uncertain. V lost 0 bases and J 6 bases, leaving 12 bases between the germline ends. This CDR3 has 15 residues. Germline lookup yields CDR1 KGHSH and CDR2 LQKENI. The entire variable domain, with the rest obtained from reference TRBV18 and TRBJ1-5, is as follows: NAGVMQNPRHLVRRRGQEARLRCSPMKGHSHVYWYRQLPEEGLKFMVYLQKENIIDESGMPKERFSAEFPKEGPSILRIQQVVRGDSAAYFCASSPPRELGQPQHFGDGTRLSIL.

The chain couples TRBV5-6 to TRBJ2-6; 8 positions match TRBD1. After removal of 5 bases from V and 0 bases from J, the junction contained 10 bases not matched to a gene. CDR1 and CDR2 from the germline V gene are SGHDT and YYEEEE. The CDR3 sequence is 18 residues long. CDR3: CASSSRDRLLSGANVLTF. CDR3 coding DNA: TGTGCCAGCAGTTCCCGGGACAGGCTCCTCTCTGGGGCCAACGTCCTGACTTTC.

On this clone itself: A read error may account for a junction end that differs from germline. This CDR3 reads CASSEPGGPQGTQYF. CDR3 sequence (DNA): TGTGCCAGCAGTGAACCGGGAGGACCCCAAGGGACCCAGTACTTC. The J gene is TRBJ2-5, the V gene TRBV2; TRBD2 agrees at 7 bases. There are 15 residues in the CDR3. Germline loops: CDR1 SNHLY, CDR2 FYNNEI.

This clone was recorded a few times. The V gene is TRBV11-2, the J gene TRBJ2-7; TRBD2 aligns across 7 bases. CDR1 and CDR2 (germline): SGHAT, FQNNGV. This CDR3 region has 15 residues. V lost 0 bases and J lost 6; bases outside the gene matches: 8. The CDR3 spells CASSLEGTITLEQYF. Written as DNA, the CDR3 is TGTGCCAGCAGCTTAGAGGGGACTATCACTCTCGAGCAGTACTTC.

The chain has TRBV29-1 and TRBJ1-1; no firm D call. Germline lookup yields CDR1 SQVTM and CDR2 ANQGSEA. This CDR3 has 12 residues. Trimming pared 7 bases from V and 6 bases from J, leaving 15 bases between. In DNA form, the CDR3 reads TGCAGCGGACGGTGGGCGTCGGCTGAAGCTTTCTTT. This codes for CSGRWASAEAFF.